The 15 T cell receptor beta chains in this list originate from one sample, sequenced in a study of post-analysis software for immune sequencing data. Unique molecular identifiers were present in the TCR beta cDNA libraries. Each CDR3 protein is one row after TCRdb ran MiXCR on the PCR reads. Among 150,000 to 200,000 distinct CDR3 sequences listed, around 36% were seen once. Material: blood, obtained after autologous hematopoietic stem cell transplantation. These receptors were collected from a girl aged 5 to 17 with multiple sclerosis.

The sample holds one count of this clonotype. V is TRBV6-6 and J is TRBJ1-2; D is perhaps TRBD1 (5 bases). The CDR3 is 13 residues long. CDR1 is MNHNY and CDR2 is SVGAGI in the germline V gene (reference sequence). Trimming took off 6 bases at V and 1 base at J, with 9 bases between the two ends. The CDR3 region has the DNA TGTGCCAGCAGGACAGATTTTAACTATGGCTACACCTTC. Translation: CASRTDFNYGYTF.

This clonotype was seen more than once but under ten times. This chain connects TRBV4-1 to TRBJ1-1; D unresolved. This CDR3 region has 16 residues. V was pared by 1 base and J by 4 bases, with 16 bases between. Germline assignment: CDR1 MGHRA and CDR2 YSYEKL. The CDR3, as DNA: TGCGCCAGCAGCCAAGCGATCCTCAGGTTTTCCACTGAAGCTTTCTTT. It specifies CASSQAILRFSTEAFF.

The chain joins TRBV6-6 to TRBJ1-3; D unclear. The CDR3 loop spans 17 amino acids. Germline CDR1 reads MNHNY; CDR2 reads SVGAGI (reference sequence). Trimming left V 6 bases short and J 0 bases short, with 18 bases between. CDR3 in amino acids: CASSPTLTASSGNTIYF. The CDR3 DNA follows: TGTGCCAGCAGCCCCACCCTGACGGCCAGCTCTGGAAACACCATATATTTT.

Comment on this clonotype: A read error may account for a junction end that differs from germline. The chain combines TRBV9 with TRBJ2-5; D may be TRBD1 or TRBD2 (5 bases each). The length of the CDR3 is 14 residues. Per the germline V gene, CDR1 is SGDLS and CDR2 is YYNGEE. CDR3 sequence: CANSLGAGGETQYF. DNA of the CDR3: TGTGCCAACAGCCTAGGGGCTGGGGGAGAGACCCAGTACTTC.

This chain links TRBV5-1 with TRBJ2-5, with 7 bases identical to TRBD1. Germline values: CDR1 SGHRS, CDR2 YFSETQ. The CDR3 spans 15 residues. J gave up 5 bases and V 3 bases, and 10 bases lay outside the gene matches. CDR3 in amino acids: CASSSGTEDVETQYF. Written as DNA, the CDR3 is TGCGCCAGCAGCTCCGGGACAGAGGATGTGGAGACCCAGTACTTC.

The chain uses TRBV7-9 and TRBJ1-4; weak D call: TRBD1 (6 bases). From germline, CDR1 is SEHNR and CDR2 FQNEAQ (reference sequence). Trimming removed 5 bases at V and 10 bases at J, with 20 bases between. This CDR3 comprises 15 residues. CDR3 amino acids: CASSPSRGGGGKLFF. CDR3 bases: TGTGCCAGCAGCCCGAGTCGCGGGGGGGGCGGAAAACTGTTTTTT.

This clonotype occurred a few times. The chain links TRBV9 to TRBJ1-2; a weak D match, TRBD1 (5 bases). CDR3 length equals 14 residues. Trimming pared 0 bases from V and 2 bases from J, leaving 8 bases between. Germline values: CDR1 SGDLS, CDR2 YYNGEE. The CDR3 bases are TGTGCCAGCAGCGTAGGGGGGGACAACTATGGCTACACCTTC. It codes for CASSVGGDNYGYTF.

This clonotype was observed a few times. The rearrangement joins TRBV6-2 or TRBV6-3 to TRBJ2-1; D possibly matches TRBD1 or TRBD2 (6 bases each). V was clipped by 0 bases and J by 8 bases, with 11 bases between them. The CDR3 is made up of 14 amino acids. Germline CDR1 and CDR2: MNHEY and SVGEGT. CDR3 amino acids: CASSYSEGGYEQFF. DNA for the CDR3: TGTGCCAGCAGTTACTCGGAGGGGGGATATGAGCAGTTCTTC.

This clonotype was recorded many times. CDR3 coding DNA: TGCAGCGTTTCTCCGGGACAGTCCTACGAGCAGTACTTC. Encoded protein: CSVSPGQSYEQYF. The chain joins TRBV29-1 to TRBJ2-7, with TRBD1 identical over 7 bases. The CDR3 loop spans 13 amino acids. Trimming took 5 bases from V and 1 from J; bases not matched to a gene: 5. Per the germline V gene, CDR1 is SQVTM and CDR2 is ANQGSEA.

This clonotype was seen only a few times. V gene TRBV25-1 combines with J gene TRBJ1-1; D ambiguous. Deletions cut 3 bases from V and 8 bases from J, with 7 bases between. The CDR3 runs to 11 residues. Germline CDR1 MGHDK, CDR2 SYGVNS. The CDR3 sequence is CASSDSAEAFF. The DNA of the CDR3 is TGTGCCAGCAGTGATTCGGCAGAAGCTTTCTTT.

This chain uses TRBV27 with TRBJ2-7; D may be TRBD1 (6 bases). Germline V gives CDR1 MNHEY, CDR2 SMNVEV (reference sequence). The CDR3 length is 18 residues. Trimming pared 4 bases from V and 1 base from J, leaving 23 bases between. CDR3 in DNA: TGTGCCAGCAGTTACGGCTGGGGGCGAGCAGGCTTTTCCTACGAGCAGTACTTC. Translated, it gives CASSYGWGRAGFSYEQYF.

This chain uses TRBV6-2 or TRBV6-3 with TRBJ2-1; D remains ambiguous. Germline CDR1 MNHEY, CDR2 SVGEGT. Trimming took off 6 bases at V and 7 bases at J, with 19 bases between the two ends. The CDR3 length is 15 residues. CDR3 coding DNA: TGTGCCAGCAGCTCCCATGGGTCCCTAATGAATGAGCAGTTCTTC. Its protein is CASSSHGSLMNEQFF.

The rearrangement links TRBV5-1 to TRBJ1-2; the match to TRBD1 covers 8 bases. Germline CDR1 reads SGHRS; CDR2 reads YFSETQ. The V segment lost 6 bases and the J segment 4 bases; nucleotides outside the gene matches: 5. The CDR3 is made up of 13 amino acids. The CDR3 protein is CASNPGGPYGYTF. The CDR3 DNA reads TGCGCCAGCAACCCAGGGGGCCCCTATGGCTACACCTTC. The full variable domain, in which reference TRBV5-1 and TRBJ1-2 provide the parts outside the CDR3, is KAGVTQTPRYLIKTRGQQVTLSCSPISGHRSVSWYQQTPGQGLQFLFEYFSETQRNKGNFPGRFSGRQFSNSRSEMNVSTLELGDSALYLCASNPGGPYGYTFGSGTRLTVV.

As for this clonotype: A much more abundant neighbour one base away suggests this may be a read error. This CDR3 reads CRARQGADTQYF. The CDR3 coding sequence is TGCAGGGCTAGGCAGGGGGCGGATACGCAGTATTTT. The rearrangement uses TRBV20-1 and TRBJ2-3; 8 bases agree with TRBD1. The CDR3 loop spans 12 amino acids. Germline CDR1 is DFQATT and CDR2 is SNEGSKA (reference sequence).

This clonotype has more than one count but fewer than ten. The V and J genes are TRBV19 and TRBJ2-1; D might be TRBD1 or TRBD2, each matching 5 bases. The CDR3 runs to 16 residues. CDR1 and CDR2 (germline): LNHDA, SQIVND (reference sequence). V lost 7 bases, J lost 9 bases, and 25 bases lay in between. DNA of the CDR3: TGTGCCAGTACCTCGATTCCGGGACGTAAGAGGGGTGAGCAGTTCTTC. It codes for CASTSIPGRKRGEQFF.